Listed below are T cell receptor beta chains from one sample, sequenced in a study of shared clonotypes between healthy human individuals. The assay was immunoSEQ multiplex PCR, and TCRdb's table has in-frame clones only and misses some. The table has some 1,900,000 clones, roughly 94% seen once. Material for sequencing was naive CD8+ T cells sorted from blood. Receptors originate from a man between 18 and 35 years old in good health. Each CDR3 is given with its conserved first and last residue. D genes are given only for firm matches.

TRBV2	TRBJ2-1	TRBD1	TGTGCCAGCAGTGCCCTGACAGGGGGCGCTTCCTACAATGAGCAGTTCTTC	CASSALTGGASYNEQFF
TRBV19	TRBJ2-2	TRBD1	TGTGCCAGCCTACCGACAGGGGCCAACACCGGGGAGCTGTTTTTT	CASLPTGANTGELFF
TRBV10-1	TRBJ2-3	NA	TGCGCCAGCAGTGATAGCCCTCGGGCAGATACGCAGTATTTT	CASSDSPRADTQYF
TRBV7-2	TRBJ1-1	NA	TGTGCCAGCAGCTTACGGTGGACTGAAGCTTTCTTT	CASSLRWTEAFF
TRBV10-1	TRBJ2-3	NA	TGCGCCAGCAGTGAGTTGACTAGCACAGATACGCAGTATTTT	CASSELTSTDTQYF
TRBV4-1	TRBJ2-7	NA	TGCGCCAGCAGCCCGGGACTCCACTACGAGCAGTACTTC	CASSPGLHYEQYF
TRBV5-6	TRBJ2-3	NA	TGTGCCAGCAGCCCCTTGGTCGAGCGCACAGATACGCAGTATTTT	CASSPLVERTDTQYF
TRBV7-8	TRBJ2-1	NA	TGTGCCAGCAGCCCCCAGCGCCCGGGGATAGCTGACAATGAGCAGTTCTTC	CASSPQRPGIADNEQFF
TRBV11-2	TRBJ2-5	TRBD1	TGTGCCAGCAGCTTAGACGGAGGGAACAGGGGGCGCGAGGAGACCCAGTACTTC	CASSLDGGNRGREETQYF
TRBV6-1	TRBJ2-7	NA	TGTGCCAGCGGGAGTAGCTCCTACGAGCAGTACTTC	CASGSSSYEQYF